The next 22 T cell receptor beta chains were all read from a single sample in a study of radiotherapy plus CTLA-4 blockade in lung cancer. Repertoires were generated with immunoSEQ multiplex PCR, while TCRdb's copy carries only in-frame clones and drops some. Here the sample spans 25,000 to 40,000 clones, roughly 70% being singletons. Source: peripheral blood, taken from a patient treated with radiotherapy plus ipilimumab. The origin of the receptors is a human donor with non-small cell lung cancer who had stable disease on radiotherapy plus ipilimumab.

CDR3 sequence (DNA): TGTGCCAGCAGCTTAGCGCTACGGGGCGCGTACGAGCAGTACTTC. Residues: CASSLALRGAYEQYF. The chain is built from TRBV7-9 and TRBJ2-7; D could derive from TRBD1 or TRBD2 (5 bases each). Trimming took 0 bases from V and 4 from J, leaving 13 bases between them. Germline V gene data show CDR1 as SEHNR and CDR2 as FQNEAQ (reference sequence). CDR3 length: 15 amino acids.

The V gene is TRBV6-6, the J gene TRBJ1-2; tentatively, D is TRBD1 (6 bases). V shed 8 bases and J shed 4 bases, with 14 bases lying between them. The CDR3 spans 13 residues. The V gene's germline CDR1 is MNHNY and CDR2 SVGAGI (reference sequence). The CDR3 reads CASLKGTPYGYTF. The CDR3 region has the DNA TGTGCCAGCCTTAAAGGGACACCCTATGGCTACACCTTC.

The CDR3 DNA sequence: TGCAGTGCTTTCGTGGGGGAGACCCAGTACTTC. Protein sequence: CSAFVGETQYF. The chain carries TRBV20-1 and TRBJ2-5; D is uncertain. CDR1 DFQATT and CDR2 SNEGSKA come from the germline V gene (reference sequence). The CDR3 sequence is 11 residues long. Trimming cost V 5 bases and J 5 bases, with 9 bases left between them.

The rearrangement joins TRBV11-2 to TRBJ2-5; 10 bases map to TRBD1. Germline V gives CDR1 SGHAT, CDR2 FQNNGV. The CDR3 is 16 residues long. V lost 1 base and J lost 5; bases outside the gene matches: 7. CDR3 residues: CASSLVGTGVGETQYF. In DNA, the CDR3 is TGTGCCAGCAGCTTAGTGGGGACAGGGGTTGGGGAGACCCAGTACTTC.

The chain links TRBV9 to TRBJ1-1; no clear D. Germline V lookup: CDR1 SGDLS, CDR2 YYNGEE. The CDR3 loop spans 15 amino acids. V was cut by 4 bases and J by 3 bases, with 16 bases left in between. As DNA, the CDR3 is TGTGCCAGCAGCCCCCGGACTCAGTGGGACACTGAAGCTTTCTTT. Its translation is CASSPRTQWDTEAFF.

The V gene is TRBV5-6, the J gene TRBJ2-3, with D possibly being TRBD2 (5 bases). The V end was cut by 1 base, the J end by 1 base, with 13 bases between. The V gene's germline CDR1 is SGHDT and CDR2 YYEEEE. The CDR3 consists of 16 residues. The CDR3 DNA reads as TGTGCCAGCAGCTTGTTGGAGGTTTCCCGCACAGATACGCAGTATTTT. The encoded protein is CASSLLEVSRTDTQYF. Filled out from reference TRBV5-6 and TRBJ2-3, the complete variable domain reads DAGVTQSPTHLIKTRGQQVTLRCSPKSGHDTVSWYQQALGQGPQFIFQYYEEEERQRGNFPDRFSGHQFPNYSSELNVNALLLGDSALYLCASSLLEVSRTDTQYFGPGTRLTVL.

V and J are TRBV7-2 and TRBJ2-7; TRBD1 might be the D (6 bases). Looked up from germline, CDR1 is SGHTA and CDR2 is FQGNSA. This CDR3 is built from 14 residues. The germline V and J ends were trimmed by 1 base and 2 bases, with 9 bases remaining between them. This chain's CDR3 is CASSLDRAAYEQYF. DNA for the CDR3: TGTGCCAGCAGCTTAGACAGGGCCGCCTACGAGCAGTACTTC.

The rearrangement links TRBV5-6 to TRBJ2-1; TRBD2 agrees at 7 bases. V gave up 2 bases and J gave up 13 bases; unmatched junction bases: 6. The CDR3 runs to 12 residues. Germline V gives CDR1 SGHDT, CDR2 YYEEEE. The CDR3 DNA is TGTGCCAGCAGCTTAGCGGGATATAACCAGTTCTTC. Translating gives CASSLAGYNQFF.

This clone counts as medium-sized (0.01 to 0.1%). The chain joins TRBV28 to TRBJ2-1; 7 bases match TRBD2. Trimming removed 2 bases from V and 10 bases from J; junction bases left unmatched: 8. The CDR3 spans 14 residues. The germline V gene encodes CDR1 MDHEN and CDR2 SYDVKM. Here the CDR3 DNA reads TGTGCCAGCAGTTTAGAGGCGGGAGTAAGGGAGCAGTTCTTC. This translates into CASSLEAGVREQFF.

This clone was seen only a few times. This chain uses TRBV7-8 with TRBJ1-1; D is undetermined. This CDR3 comprises 15 residues. The V gene lost 1 base and the J gene lost 2 bases, with 11 bases spanning the gap. Germline V gene data show CDR1 as SGHVS and CDR2 as FQNEAQ. The CDR3 DNA sequence: TGTGCCAGCAGCTTAGTAAGCGACCTTAACACTGAAGCTTTCTTT. Translating gives CASSLVSDLNTEAFF.

V is TRBV6-5 and J is TRBJ2-7; D is tentatively TRBD1 or TRBD2 (5 bases each). In germline, CDR1 is MNHEY, CDR2 SVGAGI. CDR3 size: 15 residues. The V end was cut by 6 bases, the J end by 5 bases, with 20 bases between. The CDR3 DNA reads TGTGCCAGCAGCTACACCGGGACGGCCCCTCACGAGCAGTACTTC. Its protein product is CASSYTGTAPHEQYF.

This clone turned up a few times. This chain uses TRBV6-6 with TRBJ2-1, with D possibly TRBD2 on 5 matching bases. Germline CDR1 MNHNY, CDR2 SVGAGI (reference sequence). The CDR3 runs to 11 residues. Trimming pared 5 bases from V and 10 bases from J, leaving 9 bases between. The CDR3 DNA follows: TGTGCCAGCAGTGAGGGTTACGAGCAGTTCTTC. This encodes CASSEGYEQFF.

The V gene is TRBV9, the J gene TRBJ1-3; D not certain. Trimming removed 4 bases from V and 0 bases from J, with 11 bases in between. This CDR3 has 15 amino acids. Per germline, CDR1 SGDLS and CDR2 YYNGEE. CDR3 sequence (DNA): TGTGCCAGCAGCCCCCGCCGAGGCTCTGGAAACACCATATATTTT. Protein: CASSPRRGSGNTIYF.

This clone was observed a few times. The chain has TRBV7-6 and TRBJ2-7; TRBD1 might be the D (5 bases). The V end was cut by 5 bases, the J end by 2 bases, with 16 bases between. The CDR3 totals 15 residues. Germline V lookup: CDR1 SGHVS, CDR2 FNYEAQ. This CDR3 is CASSHTLGVAYEQYF. The CDR3 DNA follows: TGTGCCAGCAGCCATACATTAGGGGTAGCCTACGAGCAGTACTTC.

The chain carries TRBV7-3 and TRBJ2-1, with 12 bases identical to TRBD2. Germline CDR1 is SGHTA and CDR2 is FQGTGA. After removal of 3 bases from V and 7 bases from J, the junction contained 10 bases not matched to a gene. The CDR3 has 17 amino acids. The DNA of the CDR3 is TGTGCCAGCAGCTTCGGGTCTAGCGGGAGGGCCAGGAATGAGCAGTTCTTC. Amino acids: CASSFGSSGRARNEQFF.

V is TRBV27 and J is TRBJ2-3, with D uncertain. V was cut by 3 bases and J by 0 bases, with 7 bases left in between. The CDR3 runs to 14 residues. CDR1 and CDR2 from the germline V gene are MNHEY and SMNVEV (reference sequence). DNA for the CDR3: TGTGCCAGCAGTTTGGTTAGCAGCACAGATACGCAGTATTTT. It yields the protein CASSLVSSTDTQYF.

This clone has just one count. The chain has TRBV5-1 and TRBJ2-3; D not certain. This CDR3 has 13 residues. CDR1 and CDR2 (germline): SGHRS, YFSETQ. V lost 4 bases, J lost 0 bases, and 6 bases lay in between. CDR3 amino acids: CASSVKSTDTQYF. The CDR3 coding sequence is TGCGCCAGCAGCGTGAAAAGCACAGATACGCAGTATTTT. Complete variable domain (other parts from reference TRBV5-1 and TRBJ2-3): KAGVTQTPRYLIKTRGQQVTLSCSPISGHRSVSWYQQTPGQGLQFLFEYFSETQRNKGNFPGRFSGRQFSNSRSEMNVSTLELGDSALYLCASSVKSTDTQYFGPGTRLTVL.

V gene TRBV28 combines with J gene TRBJ2-1; TRBD2 matches at 12 bases. The junction had 4 bases not matched to a gene; V was cut back by 3 bases and J by 7 bases. The CDR3 contains 15 residues. Germline V CDR1 and CDR2: MDHEN, SYDVKM. In DNA form, the CDR3 reads TGTGCCAGCAGTTTCGCTAGCGGGAGGGGTAATGAGCAGTTCTTC. Its protein product is CASSFASGRGNEQFF.

The rearrangement links TRBV5-4 to TRBJ2-2; the D gene is possibly TRBD1 (6 bases). CDR3 length: 15 amino acids. V lost 4 bases to trimming and J lost 1 base, with 11 bases between them. Germline-derived CDR1 and CDR2 are SGHNT and YYREEE (reference sequence). This chain's CDR3 is CASSQQDRNTGELFF. The DNA of the CDR3 is TGTGCCAGCAGCCAGCAGGACAGGAACACCGGGGAGCTGTTTTTT.

J is TRBJ2-2 and V is TRBV9; either TRBD1 or TRBD2 may fit D (5 bases each). CDR3 length equals 19 residues. The V and J ends lost 4 bases and 0 bases respectively, with 22 bases between them. Per the germline V gene, CDR1 is SGDLS and CDR2 is YYNGEE. The CDR3 loop is CASSPGAQQEISNTGELFF. CDR3 bases: TGTGCCAGCAGCCCCGGGGCCCAGCAGGAGATTTCGAACACCGGGGAGCTGTTTTTT.

This clone showed up just a few times. This same CDR3 is encoded by further DNA sequences in the sample. The chain joins TRBV7-8 to TRBJ2-7; possible D gene TRBD1, 5 bases. With 4 bases removed from V and 3 bases from J, the gap between germline ends came to 10 bases. The CDR3 totals 13 residues. Per the germline V gene, CDR1 is SGHVS and CDR2 is FQNEAQ. The CDR3 nucleotides are TGTGCCAGCAGCTCAGGGCCCCTCTACGAGCAGTACTTC. Its translation: CASSSGPLYEQYF.

This clone showed up just a few times. This sequence joins TRBV19 and TRBJ2-7, with 9 bases aligning to TRBD1. The ends lost 4 bases at V and 7 bases at J; junction bases unmatched: 11. The CDR3 runs 15 residues. Germline V gene lookup returns CDR1 LNHDA and CDR2 SQIVND (reference sequence). The chain's CDR3 is CASSTSGQGTVEQYF. The DNA for the CDR3 is TGTGCCAGTAGTACGTCTGGACAGGGGACCGTGGAGCAGTACTTC.